A single sample is the source of the 15 T cell receptor gamma chains below, sequenced in a study of Vδ1+ human thymocytes. Overall study results and limits: In the thymus, TRG and TRD repertoires looked highly polyclonal with Gaussian CDR3 lengths.

RNA was extracted from the cells and then reverse transcribed. Pooled V-gene forward primers with one constant-region reverse primer generated the CDR3 amplicons by multiplex PCR. With CATT, TCRdb re-called clones from the multiplex PCR reads. The profile shows tens of thousands of gamma-chain clones, roughly 13% of them singletons. Antigens for these TCRs are unknown. The specimen sequenced was Vdelta1+ gamma-delta thymocytes from the thymus. Subset specified: FACS-sorted CD3+ TCRalphabeta- TCRVdelta1+ TCRVdelta2- thymocytes. The source of these receptors is a child younger than two who had congenital heart surgery.

This rearrangement joins TRGV4 to TRGJP2. Germline V CDR1 and CDR2: EGSTGY, YDSYTSSV. The V segment lost 6 bases and the J segment 5 bases; nucleotides outside the gene matches: 6. The CDR3 length is 13 residues. The chain's CDR3 is CATWCWSDWIKTF. For the CDR3, the DNA is TGTGCCACCTGGTGCTGGAGTGATTGGATCAAGACGTTT.

This clone was found a few times. The sample has other DNA sequences that encode this CDR3 too. The chain combines TRGV4 with TRGJ1 or TRGJ2. J lost 4 bases, V lost 6 bases, and 6 bases had no gene match. Per germline, CDR1 EGSTGY and CDR2 YDSYTSSV. This CDR3 contains 12 residues. CDR3 amino acids: CATWSRYYKKLF. Written as DNA, the CDR3 is TGTGCCACCTGGTCCCGGTATTATAAGAAACTCTTT.

This clone was seen more than once but under ten times. This may be a read error, as it is one base from a much larger clone. Other DNA sequences in this sample translate to the same CDR3. The V call is TRGV3, the J call TRGJ1 or TRGJ2. V gave up 6 bases and J gave up 1 base; unmatched junction bases: 3. The CDR3 contains 12 residues. The germline CDR1 and CDR2 sequences are VTNTFY and YDVSTARD (reference sequence). The CDR3, as DNA: TGTGCCACCTGGTCCAATTATTATAAGAAACTCTTT. It specifies CATWSNYYKKLF.

This clone was observed a handful of times. Other nucleotide sequences in the sample specify the same CDR3. The chain is built from TRGV4 and TRGJ1 or TRGJ2. With V trimmed by 1 base and J by 6 bases, 6 bases remained unmatched. CDR1 is EGSTGY, CDR2 YDSYTSSV, per germline. The length of the CDR3 is 13 residues. The CDR3 DNA reads as TGTGCCACCTGGGATGGCAGGGGTTATAAGAAACTCTTT. This gives the protein CATWDGRGYKKLF.

V is TRGV9 and J is TRGJ1 or TRGJ2. The CDR3 is 14 amino acids. CDR1 is GITISATS and CDR2 is ISYDGTV in the germline V gene (reference sequence). Trimming at V came to 4 bases and at J to 1 base, leaving 7 bases not matched to a gene. The CDR3 region is CALWDSGNYYKKLF. The CDR3 DNA reads TGTGCCTTGTGGGATAGCGGTAATTATTATAAGAAACTCTTT.

Concerning this clone: Other DNA sequences within the sample encode an identical CDR3. The rearrangement uses TRGV9 and TRGJP2. Germline V gives CDR1 GITISATS, CDR2 ISYDGTV (reference sequence). CDR3 size: 16 residues. J was trimmed by 5 bases and V by 1 base; bases with no gene match: 10. CDR3 DNA: TGTGCCTTGTGGGAGGTCAAAGCCCCCAGTGATTGGATCAAGACGTTT. Amino acid sequence: CALWEVKAPSDWIKTF.

The chain has TRGV3 and TRGJ1 or TRGJ2. Germline V gene sequence: CDR1 VTNTFY, CDR2 YDVSTARD (reference sequence). Trimming cost V 1 base and J 5 bases; bases outside gene matches: 8. The CDR3 contains 14 residues. The CDR3 DNA is TGTGCCACCTGGGACAGACGGGGTAATTATAAGAAACTCTTT. This gives the protein CATWDRRGNYKKLF.

A word on this clone: The same CDR3 also results from other DNA sequences found in this sample. The chain couples TRGV2 to TRGJP2. Losses at the gene ends were 0 bases for V and 3 bases for J; bases not matched to a gene: 7. The germline V gene encodes CDR1 EGSNGY and CDR2 YDSYNSKV. This CDR3 spans 16 amino acids. CDR3 amino acids: CATWDGPGGSDWIKTF. The CDR3 DNA reads TGTGCCACCTGGGACGGGCCGGGGGGTAGTGATTGGATCAAGACGTTT.

V usage is TRGV9 and J usage is TRGJ1 or TRGJ2. Looked up from germline, CDR1 is GITISATS and CDR2 is ISYDGTV (reference sequence). Losses at the gene ends were 2 bases for V and 8 bases for J; bases not matched to a gene: 9. The CDR3 runs to 13 residues. CDR3 loop: CALWEDGRHKKLF. The DNA of the CDR3 is TGTGCCTTGTGGGAGGACGGACGACATAAGAAACTCTTT.

This clone has only a few counts. The junction departs from germline at one end; a sequencing error may be responsible. The chain is built from TRGV4 and TRGJ1 or TRGJ2. CDR3 length: 10 residues. Germline assignment: CDR1 EGSTGY and CDR2 YDSYTSSV. The CDR3 loop is CATWNGAKLF. In DNA form, the CDR3 reads TGTGCCACCTGGAATGGAGCGAAACTCTTT.

The chain recombines TRGV8 with TRGJ1 or TRGJ2. Trimming cost V 1 base and J 7 bases; bases outside gene matches: 7. Looked up from germline, CDR1 is VENAVY and CDR2 is YDSYNSRV. The CDR3 spans 13 residues. The CDR3 loop reads CATWDRGKYKKLF. For the CDR3, the DNA is TGTGCCACCTGGGATAGAGGCAAGTATAAGAAACTCTTT.

This clone appeared a single time. The chain employs TRGV8 and TRGJ1 or TRGJ2. The V and J ends lost 2 bases and 3 bases, in that order; junction bases with no gene match: 10. CDR1 VENAVY and CDR2 YDSYNSRV come from the germline V gene. The CDR3 totals 15 residues. CDR3 amino acids: CATWDKRGVYYKKLF. CDR3 bases: TGTGCCACCTGGGATAAAAGAGGGGTTTATTATAAGAAACTCTTT.

Notes on this clone: One junction end disagrees with the germline gene, perhaps due to a read error. J is TRGJ1 or TRGJ2 and V is TRGV5. The CDR3 consists of 12 residues. Germline lookup yields CDR1 VINAFY and CDR2 YDVSNSKD. CDR3 DNA sequence: TGTGCCACCTGGGACTTGGATTATAAGGAACTCTTT. It specifies CATWDLDYKELF.

Comments on this clone: This may come from a read error, since a much larger clone is one base off. This chain joins TRGV3 and TRGJ1 or TRGJ2. V dropped 0 bases and J dropped 6; count of bases not matched to a gene: 5. The CDR3 length is 13 residues. Germline CDR1 is VTNTFY and CDR2 is YDVSTARD (reference sequence). CDR3 amino acids: CATWDRSGYKKLF. The CDR3 DNA reads TGTGCCACCTGGGACAGGTCGGGTTATAAGAAACTCTTT.

This chain links TRGV8 with TRGJP2. J was trimmed by 3 bases and V by 4 bases; bases with no gene match: 14. CDR1 is VENAVY, CDR2 YDSYNSRV, per germline. The CDR3 is made up of 17 amino acids. This chain's CDR3 is CATWDSPAPGSDWIKTF. In nucleotides, the CDR3 is TGTGCCACCTGGGACTCTCCCGCCCCAGGTAGTGATTGGATCAAGACGTTT.